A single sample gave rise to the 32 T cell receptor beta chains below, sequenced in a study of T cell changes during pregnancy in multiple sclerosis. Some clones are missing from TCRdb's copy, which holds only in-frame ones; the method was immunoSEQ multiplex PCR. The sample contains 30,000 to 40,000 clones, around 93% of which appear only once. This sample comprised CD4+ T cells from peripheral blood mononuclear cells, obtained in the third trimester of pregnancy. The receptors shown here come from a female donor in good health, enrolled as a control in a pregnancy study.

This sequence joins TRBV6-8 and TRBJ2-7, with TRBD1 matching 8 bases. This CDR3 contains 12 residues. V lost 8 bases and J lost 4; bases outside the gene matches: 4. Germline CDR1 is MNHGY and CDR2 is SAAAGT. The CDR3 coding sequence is TGTGCCAGCGGCAGGGGGCTGTACGAGCAGTACTTC. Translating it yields CASGRGLYEQYF.

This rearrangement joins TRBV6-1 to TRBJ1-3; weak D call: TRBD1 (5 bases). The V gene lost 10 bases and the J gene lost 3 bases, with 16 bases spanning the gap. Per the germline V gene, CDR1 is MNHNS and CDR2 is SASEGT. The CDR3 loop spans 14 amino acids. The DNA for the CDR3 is TGTGCCACCCTAACGGGGGGTTTTGGAAACACCATATATTTT. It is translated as CATLTGGFGNTIYF.

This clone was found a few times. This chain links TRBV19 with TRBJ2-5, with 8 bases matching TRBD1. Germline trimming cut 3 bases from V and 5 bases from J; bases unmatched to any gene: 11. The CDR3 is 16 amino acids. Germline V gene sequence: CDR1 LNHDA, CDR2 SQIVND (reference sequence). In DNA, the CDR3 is TGTGCCAGTAGTATGAGACAGGGGAGTGGTTGGGAGACCCAGTACTTC. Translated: CASSMRQGSGWETQYF.

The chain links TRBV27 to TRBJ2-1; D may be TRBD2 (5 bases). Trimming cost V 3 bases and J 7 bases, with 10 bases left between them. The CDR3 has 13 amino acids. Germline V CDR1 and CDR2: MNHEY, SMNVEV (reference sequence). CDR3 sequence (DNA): TGTGCCAGCAGTTTCGGGGTGAGAAATGAGCAGTTCTTC. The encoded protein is CASSFGVRNEQFF.

The CDR3 DNA reads as TGCGCCAGCAGAGGGAGTAGCAGCTATGAGCAGTTCTTC. This translates into CASRGSSSYEQFF. This sequence joins TRBV4-1 and TRBJ2-1; TRBD2 might be the D (5 bases). Germline V gene sequence: CDR1 MGHRA, CDR2 YSYEKL. Between the trimmed V and J ends, which lost 6 bases and 8 bases, there was a span of 14 bases. This CDR3 region has 13 residues.

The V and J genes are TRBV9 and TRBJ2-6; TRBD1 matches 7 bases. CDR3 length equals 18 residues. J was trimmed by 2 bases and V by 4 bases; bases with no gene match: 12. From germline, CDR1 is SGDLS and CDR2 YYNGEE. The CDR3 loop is CASSPRQGTRTGANVLTF. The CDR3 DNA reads TGTGCCAGCAGCCCAAGACAGGGAACTCGAACTGGGGCCAACGTCCTGACTTTC. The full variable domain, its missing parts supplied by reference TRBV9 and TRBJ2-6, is DSGVTQTPKHLITATGQRVTLRCSPRSGDLSVYWYQQSLDQGLQFLIQYYNGEERAKGNILERFSAQQFPDLHSELNLSSLELGDSALYFCASSPRQGTRTGANVLTFGAGSRLTVL.

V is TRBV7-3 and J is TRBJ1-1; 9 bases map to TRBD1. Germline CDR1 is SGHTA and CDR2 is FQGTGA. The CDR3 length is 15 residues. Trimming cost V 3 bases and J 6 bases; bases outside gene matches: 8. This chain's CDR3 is CASSLTGGRFSEAFF. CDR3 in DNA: TGTGCCAGCAGCTTGACAGGGGGGCGCTTCTCTGAAGCTTTCTTT.

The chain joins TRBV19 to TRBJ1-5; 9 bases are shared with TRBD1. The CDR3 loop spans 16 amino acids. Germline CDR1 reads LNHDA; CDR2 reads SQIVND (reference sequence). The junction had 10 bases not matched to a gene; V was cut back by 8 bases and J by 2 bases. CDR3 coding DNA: TGTGCCAGTCGGTTCAACCGGGACAGGGGCAATCAGCCCCAGCATTTT. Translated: CASRFNRDRGNQPQHF. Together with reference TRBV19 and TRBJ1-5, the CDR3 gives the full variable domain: DGGITQSPKYLFRKEGQNVTLSCEQNLNHDAMYWYRQDPGQGLRLIYYSQIVNDFQKGDIAEGYSVSREKKESFPLTVTSAQKNPTAFYLCASRFNRDRGNQPQHFGDGTRLSIL.

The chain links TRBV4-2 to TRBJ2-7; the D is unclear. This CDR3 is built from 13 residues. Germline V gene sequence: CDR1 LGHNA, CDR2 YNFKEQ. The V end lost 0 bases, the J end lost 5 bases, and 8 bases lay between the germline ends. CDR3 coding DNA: TGTGCCAGCAGCCAAGATCACAACGACGAGCAGTACTTC. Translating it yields CASSQDHNDEQYF.

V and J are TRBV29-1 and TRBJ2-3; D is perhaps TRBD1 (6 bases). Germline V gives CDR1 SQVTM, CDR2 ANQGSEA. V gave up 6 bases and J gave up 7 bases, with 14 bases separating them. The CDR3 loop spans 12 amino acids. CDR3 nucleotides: TGCAGCGTCGGGACACCCCCTTATACGCAGTATTTT. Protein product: CSVGTPPYTQYF.

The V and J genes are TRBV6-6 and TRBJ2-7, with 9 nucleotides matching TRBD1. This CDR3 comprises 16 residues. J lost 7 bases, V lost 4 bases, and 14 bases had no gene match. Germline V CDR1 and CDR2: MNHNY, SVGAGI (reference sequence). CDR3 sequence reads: CASSSPGRDRAGEQYF. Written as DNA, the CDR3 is TGTGCCAGCAGTTCGCCTGGTCGGGACAGGGCTGGGGAGCAGTACTTC.

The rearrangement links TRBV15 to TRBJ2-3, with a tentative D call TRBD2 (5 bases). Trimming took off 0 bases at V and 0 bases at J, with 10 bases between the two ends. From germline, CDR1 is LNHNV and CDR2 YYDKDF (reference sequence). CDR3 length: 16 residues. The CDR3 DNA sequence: TGTGCCACCAGCAGAGATCGCGGCGGGAGCACAGATACGCAGTATTTT. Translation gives CATSRDRGGSTDTQYF.

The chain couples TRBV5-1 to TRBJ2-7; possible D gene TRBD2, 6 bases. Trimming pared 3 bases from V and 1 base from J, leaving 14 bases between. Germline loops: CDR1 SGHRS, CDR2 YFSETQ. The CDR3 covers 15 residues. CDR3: CASSWGDFISYEQYF. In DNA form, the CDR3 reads TGCGCCAGCAGCTGGGGGGACTTCATATCCTACGAGCAGTACTTC.

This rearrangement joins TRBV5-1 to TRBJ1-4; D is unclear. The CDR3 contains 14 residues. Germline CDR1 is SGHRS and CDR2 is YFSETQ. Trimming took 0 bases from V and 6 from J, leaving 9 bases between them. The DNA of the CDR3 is TGCGCCAGCAGCTTGGAGCGGACGCATGAAAAACTGTTTTTT. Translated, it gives CASSLERTHEKLFF.

The CDR3 protein is CSVESGTAGNTIYF. In DNA form, the CDR3 reads TGCAGCGTTGAATCCGGGACAGCTGGAAACACCATATATTTT. The V call is TRBV29-1, the J call TRBJ1-3; 7 nucleotides agree with TRBD1. The CDR3 sequence is 14 residues long. The V gene's germline CDR1 is SQVTM and CDR2 ANQGSEA. Trimming removed 2 bases from V and 2 bases from J; junction bases left unmatched: 3.

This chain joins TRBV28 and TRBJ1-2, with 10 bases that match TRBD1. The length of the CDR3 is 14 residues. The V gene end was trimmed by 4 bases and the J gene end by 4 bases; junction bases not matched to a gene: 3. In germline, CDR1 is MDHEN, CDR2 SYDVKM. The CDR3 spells CASSSGQGTYGYTF. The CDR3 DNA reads TGTGCCAGCAGTTCGGGACAGGGGACCTATGGCTACACCTTC.

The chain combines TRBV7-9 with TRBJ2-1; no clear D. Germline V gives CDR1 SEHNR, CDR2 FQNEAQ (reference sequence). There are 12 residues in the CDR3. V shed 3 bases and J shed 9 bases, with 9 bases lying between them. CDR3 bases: TGTGCCAGCAGCTTCGGGTATTCTGAGCAGTTCTTC. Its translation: CASSFGYSEQFF.

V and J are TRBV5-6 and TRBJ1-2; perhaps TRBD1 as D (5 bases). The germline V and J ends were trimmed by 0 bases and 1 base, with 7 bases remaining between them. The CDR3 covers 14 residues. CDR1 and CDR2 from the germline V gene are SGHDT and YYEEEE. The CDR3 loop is CASSLVQGNYGYTF. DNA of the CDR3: TGTGCCAGCAGCTTGGTCCAGGGTAACTATGGCTACACCTTC.

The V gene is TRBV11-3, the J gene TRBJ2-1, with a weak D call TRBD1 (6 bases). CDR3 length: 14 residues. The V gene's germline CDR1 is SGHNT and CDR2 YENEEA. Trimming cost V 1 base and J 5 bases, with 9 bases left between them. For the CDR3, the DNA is TGTGCCAGCAGCTTAGCCGGGACAAACAATGAGCAGTTCTTC. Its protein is CASSLAGTNNEQFF.

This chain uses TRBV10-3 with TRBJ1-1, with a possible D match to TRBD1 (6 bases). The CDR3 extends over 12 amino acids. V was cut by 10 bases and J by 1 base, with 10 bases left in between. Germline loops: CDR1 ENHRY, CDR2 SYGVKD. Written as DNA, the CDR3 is TGTGCCACCAGGGGACAGAACACTGAAGCTTTCTTT. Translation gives CATRGQNTEAFF.

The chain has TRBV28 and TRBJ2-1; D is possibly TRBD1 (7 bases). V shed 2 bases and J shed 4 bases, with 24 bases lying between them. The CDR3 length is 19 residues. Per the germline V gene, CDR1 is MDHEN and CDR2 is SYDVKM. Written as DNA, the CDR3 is TGTGCCAGCAGTTTAGTGCGGAGAGGGGCAGGGGGAGGATACAATGAGCAGTTCTTC. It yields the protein CASSLVRRGAGGGYNEQFF.

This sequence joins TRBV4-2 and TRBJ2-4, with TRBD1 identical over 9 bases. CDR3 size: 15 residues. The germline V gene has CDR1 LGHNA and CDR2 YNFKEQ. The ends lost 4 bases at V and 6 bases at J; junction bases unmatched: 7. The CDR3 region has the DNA TGTGCCAGCAGCCCACAGACAGGGGGAGGAAACATTCAGTACTTC. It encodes CASSPQTGGGNIQYF.

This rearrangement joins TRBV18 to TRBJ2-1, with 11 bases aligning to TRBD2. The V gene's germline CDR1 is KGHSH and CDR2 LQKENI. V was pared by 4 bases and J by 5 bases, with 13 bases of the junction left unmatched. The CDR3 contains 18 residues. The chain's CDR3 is CASSLTGPSGGSHNEQFF. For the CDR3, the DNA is TGTGCCAGCTCACTTACAGGTCCTAGCGGGGGGAGCCACAATGAGCAGTTCTTC. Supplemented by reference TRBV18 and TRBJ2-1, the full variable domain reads NAGVMQNPRHLVRRRGQEARLRCSPMKGHSHVYWYRQLPEEGLKFMVYLQKENIIDESGMPKERFSAEFPKEGPSILRIQQVVRGDSAAYFCASSLTGPSGGSHNEQFFGPGTRLTVL.

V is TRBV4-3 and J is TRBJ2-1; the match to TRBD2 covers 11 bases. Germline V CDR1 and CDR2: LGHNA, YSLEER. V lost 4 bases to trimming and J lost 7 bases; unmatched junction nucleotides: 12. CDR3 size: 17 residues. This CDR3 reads CASSRGRLAGGWNEQFF. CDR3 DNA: TGCGCCAGCAGCCGAGGTCGGCTAGCGGGAGGCTGGAATGAGCAGTTCTTC.

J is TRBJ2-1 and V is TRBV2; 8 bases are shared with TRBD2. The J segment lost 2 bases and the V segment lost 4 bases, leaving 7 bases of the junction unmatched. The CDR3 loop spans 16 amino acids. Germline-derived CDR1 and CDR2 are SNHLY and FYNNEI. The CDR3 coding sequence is TGTGCCAGCAGTGCCAGCGGGAGCCCCACCTACAATGAGCAGTTCTTC. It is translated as CASSASGSPTYNEQFF.

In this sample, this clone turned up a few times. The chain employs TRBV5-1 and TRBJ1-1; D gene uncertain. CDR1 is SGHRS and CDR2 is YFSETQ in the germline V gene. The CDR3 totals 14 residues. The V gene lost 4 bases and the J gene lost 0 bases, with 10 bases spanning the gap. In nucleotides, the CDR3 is TGCGCCAGCAGCCCGGGAGATATGAACACTGAAGCTTTCTTT. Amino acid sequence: CASSPGDMNTEAFF.

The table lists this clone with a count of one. CDR3 sequence (DNA): TGTGCCAGTAGTACGAGACTAGCGGCGTCCTACAATGAGCAGTTCTTC. The encoded protein is CASSTRLAASYNEQFF. The V call is TRBV19, the J call TRBJ2-1; 9 bases fit TRBD2. The CDR3 extends over 16 amino acids. Germline values: CDR1 LNHDA, CDR2 SQIVND (reference sequence). The V gene end was trimmed by 4 bases and the J gene end by 1 base; junction bases not matched to a gene: 5.

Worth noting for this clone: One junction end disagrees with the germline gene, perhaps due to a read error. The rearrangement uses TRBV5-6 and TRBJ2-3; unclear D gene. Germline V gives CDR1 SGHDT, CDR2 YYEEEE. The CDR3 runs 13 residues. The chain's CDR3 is CAGSSQSTDTQYF. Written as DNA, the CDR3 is TGTGCCGGCAGCTCTCAGAGCACAGATACGCAGTATTTT.

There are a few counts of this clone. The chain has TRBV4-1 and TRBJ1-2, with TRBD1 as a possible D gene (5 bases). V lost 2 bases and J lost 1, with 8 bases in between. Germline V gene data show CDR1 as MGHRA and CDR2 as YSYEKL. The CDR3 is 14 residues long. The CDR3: CASSQNRFNYGYTF. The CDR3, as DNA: TGCGCCAGCAGCCAAAACAGGTTTAACTATGGCTACACCTTC.

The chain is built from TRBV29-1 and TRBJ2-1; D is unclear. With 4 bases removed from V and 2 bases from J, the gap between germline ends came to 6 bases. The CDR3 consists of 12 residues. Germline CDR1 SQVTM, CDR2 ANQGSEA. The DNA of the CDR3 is TGCAGCGTTGGCAGGCCCTACAATGAGCAGTTCTTC. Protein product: CSVGRPYNEQFF.

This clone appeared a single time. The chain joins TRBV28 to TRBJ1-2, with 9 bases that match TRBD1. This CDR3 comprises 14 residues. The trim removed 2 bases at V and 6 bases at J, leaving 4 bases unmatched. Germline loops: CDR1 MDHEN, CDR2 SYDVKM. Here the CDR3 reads CASSLGTGHNGYTF. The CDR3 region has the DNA TGTGCCAGCAGTTTAGGGACAGGGCACAATGGCTACACCTTC.

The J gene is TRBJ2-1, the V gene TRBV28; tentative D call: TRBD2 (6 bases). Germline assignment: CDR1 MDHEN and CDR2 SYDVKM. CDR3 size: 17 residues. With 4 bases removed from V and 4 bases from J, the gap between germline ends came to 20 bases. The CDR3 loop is CASSSEGGRERYNEQFF. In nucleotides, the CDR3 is TGTGCCAGCAGTTCCGAAGGCGGCCGGGAGAGGTACAATGAGCAGTTCTTC.